Below are 2 T cell receptor beta chains sequenced from a single sample in a study of cytomegalovirus exposure and HLA in healthy donors. Researchers ran the PCR with 60 Vbeta and 13 Jbeta primers. TCRdb's copy holds only in-frame clones and misses some; the assay was immunoSEQ multiplex PCR. The sample has roughly 200,000 clones, 12% seen once. Source material: PBMCs. All receptors derive from a middle-aged man in good health and CMV-seropositive.

This clone appeared a few times. The chain combines TRBV7-7 with TRBJ2-7; a weak D match, TRBD2 (6 bases). The CDR3 is 13 amino acids. Trimming left V 4 bases short and J 4 bases short, with 11 bases between. The germline CDR1 and CDR2 sequences are SSHAT and FNYEAQ (reference sequence). This CDR3 is CASSSRGAYEQYV. The CDR3 region has the DNA TGTGCCAGCAGCTCCCGCGGGGCTTACGAGCAGTACGTC.

The V call is TRBV30, the J call TRBJ2-2; 9 bases line up with TRBD2. The CDR3 totals 17 residues. Germline CDR1 and CDR2: GTSNPN and SVGIG (reference sequence). With 4 bases clipped from V and 3 bases from J, the junction kept 12 bases outside the gene matches. The CDR3 DNA reads TGTGCCTGGACGCAACTTGGCGGGGGGGAATACACCGGGGAGCTGTTTTTT. Its translation: CAWTQLGGGEYTGELFF.